The present entry profiles one T cell receptor beta chain with its context. Its specificity is unknown. TCRdb re-called the 5' RACE reads; one entry per CDR3 protein, DNA not given. Reported are approximately 400,000 distinct CDR3 sequences; the ten largest clones contain 2% to 2.5%. This entry comes from a study of monozygotic twins with inflammatory bowel disease. CDR3 length: 15 amino acids. Per the germline V gene, CDR1 is LGHDT and CDR2 is YNNKEL (reference sequence). Study-wide findings and caveats: Variability may have been added to patient repertoires by differing immunosuppressive treatments. Twin concordance left repertoire similarity unchanged, with limited power a possible explanation for this lack of difference.

Sequences were obtained from blood. The chain joins TRBV3-1 to TRBJ2-2. The receptor was derived from a human donor with ulcerative colitis or Crohn's disease, or a healthy co-twin of an affected twin (not recorded which). CDR3 sequence: CASSQRLHNTGELFF. The whole variable domain, filled in from reference TRBV3-1 and TRBJ2-2, reads DTAVSQTPKYLVTQMGNDKSIKCEQNLGHDTMYWYKQDSKKFLKIMFSYNNKELIINETVPNRFSPKSPDKAHLNLHINSLELGDSAVYFCASSQRLHNTGELFFGEGSRLTVL.